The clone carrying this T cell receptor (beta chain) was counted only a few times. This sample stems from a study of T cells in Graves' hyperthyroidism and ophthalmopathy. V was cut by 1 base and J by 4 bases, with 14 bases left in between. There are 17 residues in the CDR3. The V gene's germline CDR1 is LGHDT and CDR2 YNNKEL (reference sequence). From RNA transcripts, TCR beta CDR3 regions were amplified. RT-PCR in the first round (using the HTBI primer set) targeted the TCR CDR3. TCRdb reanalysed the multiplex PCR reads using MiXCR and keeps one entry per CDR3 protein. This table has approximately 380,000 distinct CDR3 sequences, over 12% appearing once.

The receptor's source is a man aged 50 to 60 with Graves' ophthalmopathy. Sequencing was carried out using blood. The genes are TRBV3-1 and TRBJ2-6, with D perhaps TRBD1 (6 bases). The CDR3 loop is CASSQVPTGSGANVLTF. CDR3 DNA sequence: TGTGCCAGCAGCCAAGTACCTACAGGGTCCGGGGCCAACGTCCTGACTTTC.